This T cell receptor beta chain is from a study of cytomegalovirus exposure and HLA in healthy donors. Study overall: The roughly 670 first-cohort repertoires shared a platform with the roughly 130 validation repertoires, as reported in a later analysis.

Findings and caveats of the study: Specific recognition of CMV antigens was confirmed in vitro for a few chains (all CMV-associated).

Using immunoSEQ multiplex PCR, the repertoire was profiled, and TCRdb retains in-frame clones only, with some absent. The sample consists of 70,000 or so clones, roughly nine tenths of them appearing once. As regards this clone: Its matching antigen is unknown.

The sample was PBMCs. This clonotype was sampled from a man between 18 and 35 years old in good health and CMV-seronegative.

This chain's CDR3 is CASGWKRVSSTDTQYF. The CDR3, as DNA: TGTGCCAGCGGATGGAAGCGAGTTTCTAGCACAGATACGCAGTATTTT. The rearrangement joins TRBV28 to TRBJ2-3; D not certain. The germline V and J ends were trimmed by 8 bases and 0 bases, with 18 bases remaining between them. The CDR3 spans 16 residues. CDR1 and CDR2 from the germline V gene are MDHEN and SYDVKM.